Detailed here is one TCR beta chain. This specimen comes from a study of blood T cell repertoires in COVID-19. Study at large: Samples representing acute and convalescent COVID-19 were sourced from the United States, Italy and Spain. The analysed material was cDNA or gDNA that came from T cells, B-cell-depleted T cells, or PBMCs.

The germline CDR1 and CDR2 sequences are ENHRY and SYGVKD. The CDR3 sequence is 15 residues long. V was trimmed by 2 bases and J by 2 bases, leaving 10 bases between them. This table comes from immunoSEQ multiplex PCR, and its TCRdb copy is limited to in-frame clones, with some not included. Of about 76,000 clones in the sample, less than 90% were seen once. This TCR came from a human donor in a cohort sampled during active COVID-19. The V call is TRBV10-3, the J call TRBJ1-5, with D tentatively TRBD1 (5 bases). The sequenced sample consisted of peripheral blood. CDR3 DNA: TGTGCCATCAGTGAGGGAGGGGTCGGCAATCAGCCCCAGCATTTT. Translation gives CAISEGGVGNQPQHF.